The rows below give T cell receptor beta chains drawn from one sample of a study of blood T cells in healthy people across ages. TCRdb ran MiXCR on the 5' RACE reads and lists one entry per CDR3 protein. The data hold roughly 2 million distinct CDR3 sequences, with roughly 52% observed a single time. The specimen was blood. Receptor source: a woman between 40 and 55 years old in good health. The CDR3 runs from the conserved cysteine through the conserved F or W. A D gene is named only where the DNA matches it firmly. Size values are once, few and many counts, or a class for expanded clones, and some rows have none.

clone_size d_call j_call v_call cdr3_aa cdr3_nt
NA NA TRBJ2-5 TRBV6-2/TRBV6-3 CASSYSGGPPGRTQYF TGTGCCAGCAGTTACTCAGGAGGGCCCCCCGGGCGGACCCAGTACTTC
NA NA TRBJ1-4 TRBV4-3 CASSQDVAINEKLFF TGCGCCAGCAGCCAAGATGTGGCGATTAATGAAAAACTGTTTTTT
once NA TRBJ2-1 TRBV29-1 CSVVRGARGEQFF TGCAGCGTTGTAAGGGGGGCGCGGGGTGAGCAGTTCTTC
few TRBD1 TRBJ2-7 TRBV10-3 CAISETIPGQGAHEQYF TGTGCCATCAGTGAAACCATTCCGGGACAGGGCGCCCACGAGCAGTACTTC
NA TRBD1 TRBJ2-7 TRBV11-2 CASSYRTGSHYEQYF TGTGCCAGCAGCTATCGGACAGGGTCGCATTACGAGCAGTACTTC
NA NA TRBJ1-2 TRBV10-2 CASSESSPVYGYTF TGCGCCAGCAGTGAGTCGTCACCAGTCTATGGCTACACCTTC
few TRBD2 TRBJ2-1 TRBV5-1 CASSTAGGLDRYEQFF TGCGCCAGCAGCACTGCGGGGGGGCTGGATCGATATGAGCAGTTCTTC
NA TRBD1 TRBJ2-7 TRBV7-2 CASSGQGAPGLSYEQYF TGTGCCAGCAGTGGACAGGGGGCGCCAGGGCTCTCCTACGAGCAGTACTTC
NA TRBD2 TRBJ2-3 TRBV20-1 CSARDGTGTSGGPYMFDTQYF TGCAGTGCTAGAGATGGGACCGGGACTAGCGGGGGCCCTTACATGTTCGATACGCAGTATTTT
NA NA TRBJ2-1 TRBV7-9 CASSEASGARYNEQFF TGTGCCAGCAGCGAAGCCTCGGGGGCTCGATACAATGAGCAGTTCTTC
once TRBD2 TRBJ2-1 TRBV5-1 CASLSVAGSYNEQFF TGCGCCAGCCTGTCGGTAGCGGGGTCCTACAATGAGCAGTTCTTC
NA TRBD2 TRBJ2-1 TRBV7-8 CASSDKIAGGLPTYNEQFF TGTGCCAGCAGCGACAAAATAGCGGGGGGGCTACCGACTTACAATGAGCAGTTCTTC
few NA TRBJ2-5 TRBV11-2 CASSPPGTGGGTQYF TGTGCCAGCAGCCCTCCCGGGACTGGTGGGGGGACCCAGTACTTC
NA NA TRBJ1-2 TRBV6-2/TRBV6-3 CASSRDIQLNYGYTF TGTGCCAGCAGCCGGGACATACAGCTTAACTATGGCTACACCTTC
NA NA TRBJ1-5 TRBV12-3/TRBV12-4 CASSLGGTLEEEWSNQPQHF TGTGCCAGCAGTTTAGGCGGGACCCTCGAGGAGGAGTGGAGCAATCAGCCCCAGCATTTT
NA NA TRBJ2-2 TRBV7-2 CASSLKWGAGELFF TGTGCCAGCAGCTTAAAATGGGGAGCCGGGGAGCTGTTTTTT
NA NA TRBJ1-2 TRBV20-1 CSASQENYGYTF TGCAGTGCTAGTCAGGAGAACTATGGCTACACCTTC
once NA TRBJ1-6 TRBV20-1 CSARLPPRDPSSYNSPLHF TGCAGTGCTAGACTCCCCCCCCGGGACCCCAGCTCCTATAATTCACCCCTCCACTTT
NA NA TRBJ2-5 TRBV3-1 CASSPSGIRETQYF TGTGCCAGCAGCCCATCGGGGATTCGAGAGACCCAGTACTTC
NA TRBD1 TRBJ1-5 TRBV6-5 CASSYYGIRTGRNQPQHF TGTGCCAGCAGTTACTACGGAATCCGGACAGGGCGCAATCAGCCCCAGCATTTT
NA NA TRBJ1-1 TRBV18 CASSPSLVTANTEAFF TGTGCCAGCTCACCCTCTCTGGTGACGGCTAACACTGAAGCTTTCTTT
NA TRBD2 TRBJ2-3 TRBV6-2/TRBV6-3 CASSYDLLAGGPDTQYF TGTGCCAGCAGTTACGACCTACTAGCGGGGGGGCCAGATACGCAGTATTTT
NA TRBD1 TRBJ1-2 TRBV20-1 CSARANRDSYGYTF TGCAGTGCTAGAGCCAACCGGGACAGCTATGGCTACACCTTC
NA NA TRBJ2-1 TRBV12-3/TRBV12-4 CAISGANYNEQFF TGTGCCATCTCAGGGGCAAACTACAATGAGCAGTTCTTC
few NA TRBJ2-7 TRBV27 CASSPTRDLYEQYF TGTGCCAGCAGCCCGACCAGGGACCTCTACGAGCAGTACTTC
many TRBD1 TRBJ2-5 TRBV7-2 CASSLGQGPQETQYF TGTGCCAGCAGTCTGGGACAGGGACCTCAAGAGACCCAGTACTTC
NA NA TRBJ2-4 TRBV6-1 CASSPRLMGLHIQYF TGTGCCAGCAGTCCCCGACTGATGGGGCTGCACATTCAGTACTTC
few TRBD2 TRBJ2-3 TRBV20-1 CSAERGGAFRTDTQYF TGCAGTGCTGAGCGCGGGGGGGCGTTTCGCACAGATACGCAGTATTTT
NA NA TRBJ2-4 TRBV9 CATSSLPALKTTTAPLAKNIQYF TGTGCCACCAGCAGCCTCCCGGCCCTTAAGACAACAACGGCCCCTCTAGCCAAAAACATTCAGTACTTC
NA TRBD1 TRBJ2-1 TRBV6-5 CASREDRALFNEQFF TGTGCCAGCAGGGAGGACAGGGCCCTATTCAATGAGCAGTTCTTC
few TRBD2 TRBJ2-1 TRBV14 CASSQALGLAGYEQFF TGTGCCAGCAGCCAAGCTCTGGGACTAGCAGGGTATGAGCAGTTCTTC
many NA TRBJ2-3 TRBV6-5 CASSYGQGSTDTQYF TGTGCCAGCAGTTACGGTCAGGGATCCACAGATACGCAGTATTTT
NA NA TRBJ2-7 TRBV4-3 CASSQEDSSYDEQYF TGCGCCAGCAGCCAAGAGGACAGCTCCTACGATGAGCAGTACTTC
few TRBD2 TRBJ2-1 TRBV9 CASSVTSGGLQFF TGTGCCAGCAGCGTGACTAGCGGGGGTCTGCAGTTCTTC
few TRBD2 TRBJ2-5 TRBV13 CASSPPAGGEETQYF TGTGCCAGCAGCCCGCCTGCGGGGGGGGAAGAGACCCAGTACTTC
NA NA TRBJ2-5 TRBV5-1 CATCKGGKGINEQYF TGCGCCACCTGTAAGGGGGGAAAGGGGATTAATGAGCAGTACTTC
NA NA TRBJ2-5 TRBV29-1 CSAAIVGIGILQETQYF TGCAGCGCCGCCATCGTCGGTATCGGGATTCTCCAAGAGACCCAGTACTTC
NA NA TRBJ1-2 TRBV28 CASSSRRAGYTF TGTGCTAGCAGTTCCCGGAGGGCGGGCTACACCTTC
NA NA TRBJ1-5 TRBV27 CATWSVNQPQHF TGTGCCACCTGGTCTGTCAATCAGCCCCAGCATTTT
many NA TRBJ2-4 TRBV4-2 CASSQGNIQYF TGTGCCAGCAGCCAAGGAAACATTCAGTACTTC
NA NA TRBJ2-3 TRBV7-2 CASSLGFSREDADTQYF TGTGCCAGCAGCTTAGGGTTTAGCAGGGAGGACGCAGATACGCAGTATTTT
NA TRBD2 TRBJ2-3 TRBV20-1 CSAEGMTSGKDTQYF TGCAGTGCTGAGGGGATGACTAGCGGGAAGGATACGCAGTATTTT
NA TRBD1 TRBJ1-2 TRBV20-1 CSAPDRSYGYTF TGCAGTGCTCCGGACAGGTCCTATGGCTACACCTTC
NA NA TRBJ1-1 TRBV29-1 CSVDGPGWALNTEAFF TGCAGCGTTGATGGCCCCGGTTGGGCCTTGAACACTGAAGCTTTCTTT
NA NA TRBJ1-4 TRBV5-1 CASSLAPTGTKEKLFF TGCGCCAGCAGCTTGGCCCCGACTGGGACTAAAGAAAAACTGTTTTTT
NA TRBD1 TRBJ2-7 TRBV20-1 CSAERQGHAYEQYF TGCAGTGCTGAGCGACAGGGCCACGCCTACGAGCAGTACTTC
NA TRBD2 TRBJ2-7 TRBV6-5 CASSYQAGDYGSEQYF TGTGCCAGCAGTTACCAAGCGGGGGACTACGGCTCCGAGCAGTACTTC
few TRBD2 TRBJ2-7 TRBV28 CASSPAGVGSYEQYF TGTGCCAGCAGTCCGGCGGGGGTAGGGTCCTACGAGCAGTACTTC
once NA TRBJ2-1 TRBV3-1 CASSQDVGFSSYNEQFF TGTGCCAGCAGCCAAGATGTAGGCTTTAGCTCCTACAATGAGCAGTTCTTC
few NA TRBJ2-1 TRBV27 CASSPGAYGEQFF TGTGCCAGCAGCCCCGGGGCCTACGGTGAGCAGTTCTTC
NA NA TRBJ2-5 TRBV7-2 CASSLGFLSGLGQETQYF TGTGCCAGCAGCTTAGGCTTCCTTTCAGGGTTGGGGCAAGAGACCCAGTACTTC
NA NA TRBJ2-3 TRBV9 CASSRGTPPRDTQYF TGTGCCAGCAGCCGTGGCACTCCTCCCAGAGATACGCAGTATTTT
NA NA TRBJ2-3 TRBV2 CASKGEYTDTQYF TGTGCCAGCAAGGGGGAGTACACAGATACGCAGTATTTT
NA TRBD1 TRBJ2-3 TRBV4-2 CASSQATGAAWYF TGTGCCAGCAGCCAAGCGACAGGGGCAGCTTGGTATTTT
NA NA TRBJ2-1 TRBV12-5 CASGLVTRDKQFF TGTGCTAGTGGTTTGGTGACCCGGGATAAGCAGTTCTTC
NA TRBD2 TRBJ2-1 TRBV12-3/TRBV12-4 CASSFLASGRPYNEQFF TGTGCCAGCAGTTTTTTGGCTAGCGGGAGGCCCTACAATGAGCAGTTCTTC
NA NA TRBJ2-3 TRBV7-9 CASSFSETKVRTDTQYF TGTGCCAGCAGCTTCTCCGAGACTAAGGTTCGGACAGATACGCAGTATTTT